Presented here are 30 T cell receptor beta chains from one specimen sequenced in a study of CD8 T cells in ankylosing spondylitis. Via MiXCR, TCRdb re-called the 5' RACE reads, giving one row per CDR3 protein. The sample shows 39,000 or so distinct CDR3 sequences, over 2.5% of them seen only once. The source material was blood, either unsorted or a sorted T cell fraction (not recorded which). The source is a male donor with ankylosing spondylitis or in good health (not recorded which).

In this sample, this clonotype turned up many times. The gene calls are TRBV9 and TRBJ2-1; 7 bases agree with TRBD2. With V trimmed by 3 bases and J by 7 bases, 13 bases remained unmatched. This CDR3 has 16 residues. Germline-derived CDR1 and CDR2 are SGDLS and YYNGEE. CDR3 protein: CASSARSAGVRNEQFF. As DNA, the CDR3 is TGTGCCAGCAGCGCGAGGTCGGCGGGAGTAAGGAATGAGCAGTTCTTC.

In its sample, this clonotype ranks as medium-sized. This chain uses TRBV11-2 with TRBJ2-3; D is unclear. From germline, CDR1 is SGHAT and CDR2 FQNNGV. There are 16 residues in the CDR3. Trimming took off 5 bases at V and 0 bases at J, with 15 bases between the two ends. CDR3 amino acids: CASSPIRRYSTDTQYF. CDR3 coding DNA: TGTGCCAGCAGCCCTATCAGGCGATATAGCACAGATACGCAGTATTTT. Full variable domain (outside the CDR3, taken from reference TRBV11-2 and TRBJ2-3): EAGVAQSPRYKIIEKRQSVAFWCNPISGHATLYWYQQILGQGPKLLIQFQNNGVVDDSQLPKDRFSAERLKGVDSTLKIQPAKLEDSAVYLCASSPIRRYSTDTQYFGPGTRLTVL.

There are many counts of this clonotype. This chain joins TRBV9 and TRBJ1-5, with D tentatively TRBD1 (5 bases). The CDR3 has 15 amino acids. Trimming shortened V by 4 bases and J by 2 bases, and 13 bases separated the two germline ends. Germline lookup yields CDR1 SGDLS and CDR2 YYNGEE. The CDR3 protein is CASSPGHGGNQPQHF. DNA for the CDR3: TGTGCCAGCAGCCCCGGACACGGGGGCAATCAGCCCCAGCATTTT.

This clonotype was counted ten times or more. The chain couples TRBV9 to TRBJ2-2; no definite D call. CDR1 and CDR2 from the germline V gene are SGDLS and YYNGEE. CDR3 length: 15 amino acids. V was shortened by 0 bases and J by 4 bases, with 10 bases between the two germline ends. The CDR3 DNA sequence: TGTGCCAGCAGCGTAGTAGACCTGATCACCGGGGAGCTGTTTTTT. It codes for CASSVVDLITGELFF.

In this sample, this clonotype turned up many times. This chain uses TRBV9 with TRBJ2-1; D might be TRBD2 (6 bases). The CDR3 contains 15 residues. V was trimmed by 4 bases and J by 9 bases, leaving 20 bases between them. Germline CDR1 reads SGDLS; CDR2 reads YYNGEE. CDR3 in amino acids: CASSPGTSLGVEQFF. Here the CDR3 DNA reads TGTGCCAGCAGCCCGGGGACTTCCCTTGGTGTTGAGCAGTTCTTC.

This clonotype was found a few times. The chain's CDR3 is CASSVPGNEQFF. The CDR3 coding sequence is TGTGCCAGCAGCGTCCCGGGGAATGAGCAGTTCTTC. The chain combines TRBV9 with TRBJ2-1, with D perhaps TRBD2 (5 bases). Germline V gene sequence: CDR1 SGDLS, CDR2 YYNGEE. V was clipped by 2 bases and J by 7 bases, with 7 bases between them. The CDR3 extends over 12 amino acids.

The sample holds a few counts of this clonotype. The J gene is TRBJ2-3, the V gene TRBV9; TRBD2 matches at 7 bases. Germline V CDR1 and CDR2: SGDLS, YYNGEE. The CDR3 loop spans 15 amino acids. J lost 2 bases, V lost 4 bases, and 7 bases had no gene match. For the CDR3, the DNA is TGTGCCAGCAGCTCCACCGCGGGGGACACAGATACGCAGTATTTT. It is translated as CASSSTAGDTDTQYF.

This clonotype was observed at least ten times. V usage is TRBV9 and J usage is TRBJ2-1; 13 bases align to TRBD2. Trimming took 4 bases from V and 8 from J; bases not matched to a gene: 6. CDR3 size: 15 residues. Per the germline V gene, CDR1 is SGDLS and CDR2 is YYNGEE. The CDR3 DNA follows: TGTGCCAGCAGCCCACGACTAGCGGGGGGCGATGAGCAGTTCTTC. Translating it yields CASSPRLAGGDEQFF.

The sample holds many counts of this clonotype. This chain uses TRBV9 with TRBJ2-2, with 8 bases aligning to TRBD1. The trim removed 4 bases at V and 7 bases at J, leaving 3 bases unmatched. The germline V gene has CDR1 SGDLS and CDR2 YYNGEE. This CDR3 is built from 13 residues. CDR3 loop: CASSPQGDGELFF. CDR3 in DNA: TGTGCCAGCAGCCCACAGGGGGACGGGGAGCTGTTTTTT.

This clonotype was recorded at least ten times. The V gene is TRBV9, the J gene TRBJ1-1; 7 bases align to TRBD1. Looked up from germline, CDR1 is SGDLS and CDR2 is YYNGEE. J was trimmed by 4 bases and V by 0 bases; bases with no gene match: 6. CDR3 length: 15 amino acids. This CDR3 reads CASSVGGAGGTEAFF. CDR3 coding DNA: TGTGCCAGCAGCGTAGGCGGCGCAGGGGGCACTGAAGCTTTCTTT.

The sample holds many counts of this clonotype. This sequence joins TRBV28 and TRBJ2-1; D uncertain. In germline, CDR1 is MDHEN, CDR2 SYDVKM. The CDR3 consists of 15 residues. Trimming removed 3 bases from V and 4 bases from J, with 13 bases in between. CDR3 DNA: TGTGCCAGCAGTTTGGCTGGAACTTTTTACAATGAGCAGTTCTTC. Amino acid sequence: CASSLAGTFYNEQFF. The entire variable domain, with the rest obtained from reference TRBV28 and TRBJ2-1, is as follows: DVKVTQSSRYLVKRTGEKVFLECVQDMDHENMFWYRQDPGLGLRLIYFSYDVKMKEKGDIPEGYSVSREKKERFSLILESASTNQTSMYLCASSLAGTFYNEQFFGPGTRLTVL.

This clonotype was recorded a few times. The chain has TRBV11-3 and TRBJ2-1, with 12 nucleotides matching TRBD2. Unmatched junction bases numbered 3, after V lost 0 bases and J lost 3 bases. Per germline, CDR1 SGHNT and CDR2 YENEEA. CDR3 size: 17 residues. The CDR3: CASSLETSGGHYNEQFF. The CDR3, as DNA: TGTGCCAGCAGCTTAGAGACTAGCGGGGGCCACTACAATGAGCAGTTCTTC.

This clonotype was detected many times. CDR3 amino acids: CASSVALDAWTEAFF. CDR3 DNA: TGTGCCAGCAGCGTAGCTCTGGACGCATGGACTGAAGCTTTCTTT. The V gene is TRBV9, the J gene TRBJ1-1; D is undetermined. CDR1 is SGDLS, CDR2 YYNGEE, per germline. Trimming shortened V by 0 bases and J by 5 bases, and 14 bases separated the two germline ends. This CDR3 region has 15 residues.

Many counts were recorded for this clonotype. The chain carries TRBV9 and TRBJ2-5, with D tentatively TRBD2 (6 bases). The CDR3 runs to 15 residues. Trimming shortened V by 4 bases and J by 3 bases, and 16 bases separated the two germline ends. Per the germline V gene, CDR1 is SGDLS and CDR2 is YYNGEE. The CDR3 DNA is TGTGCCAGCAGCATGGGGGGACGGGTGGAAGAGACCCAGTACTTC. The encoded protein is CASSMGGRVEETQYF.

This clonotype came up a few times. CDR3 sequence reads: CASSAGQVGETQYF. The CDR3 region has the DNA TGTGCCAGCAGCGCTGGACAGGTTGGAGAGACCCAGTACTTC. The genes are TRBV9 and TRBJ2-5; 7 bases fit TRBD1. The length of the CDR3 is 14 residues. Germline values: CDR1 SGDLS, CDR2 YYNGEE. The trim removed 3 bases at V and 4 bases at J, leaving 6 bases unmatched.

Many counts were recorded for this clonotype. The chain has TRBV9 and TRBJ2-3, with D possibly TRBD1 on 5 matching bases. This CDR3 is 15 amino acids long. Germline CDR1 is SGDLS and CDR2 is YYNGEE. Trimming removed 0 bases at V and 1 base at J, with 9 bases between. This chain's CDR3 is CASSVEGDGTDTQYF. CDR3 nucleotides: TGTGCCAGCAGCGTAGAAGGGGATGGCACAGATACGCAGTATTTT.

The gene calls are TRBV9 and TRBJ1-1, with D possibly matching TRBD1 (5 bases). Germline-derived CDR1 and CDR2 are SGDLS and YYNGEE. This CDR3 has 14 amino acids. The V end was cut by 2 bases, the J end by 5 bases, with 13 bases between. Written as DNA, the CDR3 is TGTGCCAGCAGCGTCCTCGGAAGGGGTACTGAAGCTTTCTTT. Amino acids: CASSVLGRGTEAFF. Combining the CDR3 with reference TRBV9 and TRBJ1-1 gives the whole variable domain DSGVTQTPKHLITATGQRVTLRCSPRSGDLSVYWYQQSLDQGLQFLIQYYNGEERAKGNILERFSAQQFPDLHSELNLSSLELGDSALYFCASSVLGRGTEAFFGQGTRLTVV.

This clonotype was detected many times. The chain couples TRBV9 to TRBJ2-5; D might be TRBD1 (6 bases). This CDR3 spans 16 amino acids. Trimming stripped 4 bases from V and 5 bases from J, with 21 bases between. The germline V gene has CDR1 SGDLS and CDR2 YYNGEE. The CDR3 DNA is TGTGCCAGCAGCATCGGTAGTGGCAGGGGAGCGGAGACCCAGTACTTC. Translating gives CASSIGSGRGAETQYF.

This clonotype was counted many times. The CDR3 sequence: CASSPTDYSNQPQHF. The CDR3 DNA is TGTGCCAGCAGCCCGACAGATTATAGCAATCAGCCCCAGCATTTT. The chain links TRBV9 to TRBJ1-5; perhaps TRBD1 as D (5 bases). The CDR3 runs to 15 residues. V was cut by 4 bases and J by 0 bases, with 11 bases left in between. Germline V gives CDR1 SGDLS, CDR2 YYNGEE.

As to this clonotype: This may stem from a read error, because a much larger clone lies one nucleotide away. This chain uses TRBV9 with TRBJ2-1; TRBD1 agrees at 9 bases. This CDR3 is 15 amino acids long. The germline CDR1 and CDR2 sequences are SGDLS and YYNGEE. The V gene end was trimmed by 3 bases and the J gene end by 5 bases; junction bases not matched to a gene: 6. The CDR3 reads CASSAGTGSDNEQFF. The CDR3 nucleotides read TGTGCCAGCAGCGCCGGGACAGGGTCCGACAATGAGCAGTTCTTC.

There are many counts of this clonotype. The gene calls are TRBV9 and TRBJ2-3, with D perhaps given as TRBD1 or TRBD2 (5 bases each). This CDR3 region has 16 residues. The V and J ends lost 4 bases and 3 bases respectively, with 18 bases between them. CDR1 is SGDLS, CDR2 YYNGEE, per germline. CDR3 sequence: CASSPGNSVLTDTQYF. CDR3 DNA sequence: TGTGCCAGCAGCCCAGGGAATAGCGTTCTGACAGATACGCAGTATTTT.

This clonotype has ten or more counts. This chain connects TRBV9 to TRBJ2-1, with D tentatively TRBD1 (6 bases). This CDR3 has 17 amino acids. CDR1 SGDLS and CDR2 YYNGEE come from the germline V gene. The V end lost 3 bases, the J end lost 0 bases, and 16 bases lay between the germline ends. The DNA of the CDR3 is TGTGCCAGCAGCGCGGGCCAGGGGATCAGCTCCTACAATGAGCAGTTCTTC. It yields the protein CASSAGQGISSYNEQFF.

As for this clonotype: A much larger clone lies one base from this, so it may be a read error. This chain connects TRBV9 to TRBJ1-4; maybe TRBD1 (6 bases). Germline CDR1 and CDR2: SGDLS and YYNGEE. Trimming removed 4 bases from V and 5 bases from J, with 15 bases in between. This CDR3 spans 15 amino acids. The CDR3 DNA follows: TGTGCCAGCAGCCGGAGCACAGGGAGCAATGAAAAACTGTTTTTT. Translated, it gives CASSRSTGSNEKLFF.

This clonotype occurred a few times. Here the CDR3 DNA reads TGTGCCAGCAGCTCAAGTAGTCGTCCCGGGACGCCGGCCCGTTATGAGCAGTTCTTC. It is translated as CASSSSSRPGTPARYEQFF. This sequence joins TRBV9 and TRBJ2-1; D tentatively reads TRBD1 or TRBD2 (5 bases each). Germline V gene data show CDR1 as SGDLS and CDR2 as YYNGEE. The germline V and J ends were trimmed by 4 bases and 8 bases, with 31 bases remaining between them. This CDR3 has 19 residues.

There are many counts of this clonotype. This sequence joins TRBV9 and TRBJ1-1, with a tentative D call TRBD1 (5 bases). V was shortened by 0 bases and J by 3 bases, with 9 bases between the two germline ends. The CDR3 spans 14 residues. CDR1 is SGDLS and CDR2 is YYNGEE in the germline V gene. The CDR3 bases are TGTGCCAGCAGCGTAGCCGGGGCGGACACTGAAGCTTTCTTT. It yields the protein CASSVAGADTEAFF.

This clonotype was counted at least ten times. This chain links TRBV9 with TRBJ2-1; 9 nucleotides match TRBD2. CDR1 and CDR2 (germline): SGDLS, YYNGEE. This CDR3 spans 15 amino acids. V shed 3 bases, J shed 5 bases, and the junction held 6 bases outside the gene matches. CDR3 protein: CASSDAGGRNNEQFF. The CDR3 nucleotides read TGTGCCAGCAGCGACGCGGGGGGGCGTAACAATGAGCAGTTCTTC.

Many counts were recorded for this clonotype. The rearrangement joins TRBV9 to TRBJ2-2, with 15 bases fitting TRBD2. The CDR3 extends over 18 amino acids. Looked up from germline, CDR1 is SGDLS and CDR2 is YYNGEE. Trimming cost V 2 bases and J 4 bases; bases outside gene matches: 6. Here the CDR3 DNA reads TGTGCCAGCAGCGTTGGACTAGCGGGAGGGCCAGGCACCGGGGAGCTGTTTTTT. Translated, it gives CASSVGLAGGPGTGELFF.

This clonotype was recorded at least ten times. The gene calls are TRBV9 and TRBJ2-1; D is unclear. V dropped 4 bases and J dropped 10 bases, with 18 bases sitting between them. The CDR3 is made up of 14 amino acids. Germline values: CDR1 SGDLS, CDR2 YYNGEE. The CDR3 DNA follows: TGTGCCAGCAGCCTCCAACCCTCCCCCCGAGAGCAGTTCTTC. Translated: CASSLQPSPREQFF.

In regard to this clonotype: A much bigger clone sits one base away, suggesting this may be a read error. J is TRBJ1-1 and V is TRBV9; 9 bases match TRBD1. This CDR3 region has 15 residues. The germline V gene has CDR1 SGDLS and CDR2 YYNGEE. CDR3 region: CASCVQGASNTEAFF. The CDR3 DNA reads as TGTGCCAGCTGCGTACAGGGGGCCTCGAACACTGAAGCTTTCTTT.

This clonotype was seen at least ten times. The genes are TRBV9 and TRBJ2-5; TRBD2 matches at 15 bases. V shed 4 bases, J shed 2 bases, and the junction held 6 bases outside the gene matches. This CDR3 region has 17 residues. Germline lookup yields CDR1 SGDLS and CDR2 YYNGEE. CDR3 protein: CASSPGTSGGRQETQYF. DNA for the CDR3: TGTGCCAGCAGCCCCGGGACTAGCGGGGGGCGACAAGAGACCCAGTACTTC. The whole variable domain, remainder taken from reference TRBV9 and TRBJ2-5, is DSGVTQTPKHLITATGQRVTLRCSPRSGDLSVYWYQQSLDQGLQFLIQYYNGEERAKGNILERFSAQQFPDLHSELNLSSLELGDSALYFCASSPGTSGGRQETQYFGPGTRLLVL.